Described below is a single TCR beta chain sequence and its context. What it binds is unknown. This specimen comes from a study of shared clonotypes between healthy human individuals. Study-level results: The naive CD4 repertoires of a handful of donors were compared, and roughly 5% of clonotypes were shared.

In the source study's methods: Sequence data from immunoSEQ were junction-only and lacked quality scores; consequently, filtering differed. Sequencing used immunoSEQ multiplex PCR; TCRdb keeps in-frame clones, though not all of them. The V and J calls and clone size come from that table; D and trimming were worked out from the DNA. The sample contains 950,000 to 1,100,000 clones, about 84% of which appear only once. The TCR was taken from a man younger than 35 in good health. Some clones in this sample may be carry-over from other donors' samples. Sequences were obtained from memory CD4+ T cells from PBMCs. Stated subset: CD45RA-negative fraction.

The CDR3: CAWSLRGLYNEQFF. The CDR3 DNA is TGTGCCTGGAGTCTCCGGGGCCTCTATAATGAGCAGTTCTTC. The rearrangement joins TRBV30 to TRBJ2-1, with D perhaps being TRBD1 or TRBD2 (5 bases each). The CDR3 loop spans 14 amino acids. Germline assignment: CDR1 GTSNPN and CDR2 SVGIG (reference sequence). Trimming removed 2 bases from V and 7 bases from J, with 15 bases in between.